This T cell receptor (beta chain) was identified during a study of OX40 agonist ivuxolimab in advanced cancers. V lost 2 bases and J 4 bases, leaving 6 bases between the germline ends. Per germline, CDR1 LGHNA and CDR2 YSLEER. This CDR3 comprises 13 residues. Clones were sequenced by immunoSEQ multiplex PCR, and TCRdb holds only the in-frame ones, with some missing. This table holds about 50,000 clones, over 90% found once. The rearrangement uses TRBV4-3 and TRBJ1-3; no definite D call. Specimen: CD4+ or CD8+ T cells sorted from blood, collected in a trial of the OX40 agonist ivuxolimab. The source is an adult with an advanced solid tumor such as melanoma, head and neck, liver or kidney cancer. DNA of the CDR3: TGCGCCAGCAGCCAATTGTACGGAAACACCATATATTTT. Amino acid sequence: CASSQLYGNTIYF.